What follows are 10 T cell receptor beta chains derived from one specimen sequenced in a study of molecular identifiers for immune sequencing clone quantification. Using its own MiXCR run on the PCR reads, TCRdb lists one record per CDR3 protein. The sample has tens of thousands of distinct CDR3 sequences; about 23% are singletons. Sequencing was performed on naive CD8+ T cells from blood, with Jurkat cell RNA spiked in. Subset described: FACS-sorted CD8+CD4-CCR7+CD45RA+ naive T cells. The receptors were sampled from a human donor in good health. Some libraries in this study had Jurkat cell RNA spiked in.

This clonotype came up many times. CDR3 amino acids: CAWSVKPGELFF. Here the CDR3 DNA reads TGTGCCTGGAGTGTAAAGCCCGGGGAGCTGTTTTTT. The chain carries TRBV30 and TRBJ2-2, with D unclear. The germline CDR1 and CDR2 sequences are GTSNPN and SVGIG (reference sequence). This CDR3 is 12 amino acids long. V was pared by 0 bases and J by 6 bases, with 5 bases between.

The table lists this clonotype with many counts. V usage is TRBV28 and J usage is TRBJ2-1, with D unresolved. This CDR3 has 10 residues. Between the trimmed V and J ends, which lost 10 bases and 4 bases, there was a span of 5 bases. CDR1 MDHEN and CDR2 SYDVKM come from the germline V gene. The chain's CDR3 is CATEYNEQFF. CDR3 sequence (DNA): TGTGCCACAGAGTACAATGAGCAGTTCTTC. Using reference TRBV28 and TRBJ2-1 for the parts outside the CDR3, the full variable domain is DVKVTQSSRYLVKRTGEKVFLECVQDMDHENMFWYRQDPGLGLRLIYFSYDVKMKEKGDIPEGYSVSREKKERFSLILESASTNQTSMYLCATEYNEQFFGPGTRLTVL.

As to this clonotype: With a much larger clone just one base away, this may be a read error. The rearrangement uses TRBV20-1 and TRBJ2-4, with D maybe TRBD2 (6 bases). Germline loops: CDR1 DFQATT, CDR2 SNEGSKA (reference sequence). This CDR3 has 15 residues. The CDR3 is CSARGLAIAKNFQYF. Here the CDR3 DNA reads TGCAGTGCTAGGGGCCTAGCGATAGCCAAAAACTTTCAGTACTTC.

V usage is TRBV25-1 and J usage is TRBJ1-4, with D perhaps TRBD1 (5 bases). V lost 1 base and J lost 6, with 12 bases in between. This CDR3 region has 15 residues. Germline lookup yields CDR1 MGHDK and CDR2 SYGVNS. The CDR3 protein is CASSEWAGMDEKLFF. In DNA form, the CDR3 reads TGTGCCAGCAGTGAATGGGCAGGGATGGATGAAAAACTGTTTTTT.

As DNA, the CDR3 is TGTGCCAGCAGTTACTCGAACAGGGGTTTGAACACTGAAGCTTTCTTT. Translated, it gives CASSYSNRGLNTEAFF. V and J are TRBV6-2 or TRBV6-3 and TRBJ1-1, with 7 bases matching TRBD1. The V gene's germline CDR1 is MNHEY and CDR2 SVGEGT. The CDR3 loop spans 16 amino acids. Trimming cost V 0 bases and J 0 bases; bases outside gene matches: 4.

The DNA for the CDR3 is TGTGCCAGCAGCTTAGCGCAACAGGGGCCCTCCTACGAGCAGTACTTC. Protein product: CASSLAQQGPSYEQYF. The V gene is TRBV7-6, the J gene TRBJ2-7; 7 bases are a match to TRBD1. The CDR3 length is 16 residues. Germline loops: CDR1 SGHVS, CDR2 FNYEAQ. Germline trimming cut 0 bases from V and 0 bases from J; bases unmatched to any gene: 5.

This clonotype was seen at least ten times. The gene calls are TRBV9 and TRBJ2-2; TRBD1 might be the D (6 bases). V was clipped by 6 bases and J by 0 bases, with 12 bases between them. Germline V gives CDR1 SGDLS, CDR2 YYNGEE. There are 15 residues in the CDR3. The chain's CDR3 is CASNYGDTNTGELFF. CDR3 nucleotide sequence: TGTGCCAGCAACTACGGGGACACGAACACCGGGGAGCTGTTTTTT.

A word on this clonotype: A read error may explain this, as a much larger clone is one base away. V gene TRBV3-1 combines with J gene TRBJ2-3, with a possible D match to TRBD2 (6 bases). Germline lookup yields CDR1 LGHDT and CDR2 YNNKEL (reference sequence). The CDR3 is made up of 19 amino acids. The CDR3 sequence is CACSQDKMGGAMAEDTQYF. CDR3 DNA: TGTGCCTGCAGCCAAGATAAGATGGGCGGGGCAATGGCGGAAGATACGCAGTATTTT.

For this clonotype: One end of the junction varies from germline; a read error may be responsible. V is TRBV30 and J is TRBJ2-7; D remains unclear. CDR3 length equals 13 residues. CDR1 and CDR2 from the germline V gene are GTSNPN and SVGIG (reference sequence). This CDR3 reads CAWSVSVSYEQCF. CDR3 bases: TGTGCCTGGAGTGTAAGCGTTTCCTACGAGCAGTGCTTC.

This clonotype has ten or more counts. The CDR3 DNA reads as TGTGCCAGCAGCTTAGCTGAGTACACTGCCTACGAGCAGTACTTC. Residues: CASSLAEYTAYEQYF. The chain has TRBV7-9 and TRBJ2-7; D gene uncertain. V lost 0 bases to trimming and J lost 2 bases, with 11 bases between them. The germline V gene encodes CDR1 SEHNR and CDR2 FQNEAQ (reference sequence). CDR3 length equals 15 residues. The full variable domain, its missing parts supplied by reference TRBV7-9 and TRBJ2-7, is DTGVSQNPRHKITKRGQNVTFRCDPISEHNRLYWYRQTLGQGPEFLTYFQNEAQLEKSRLLSDRFSAERPKGSFSTLEIQRTEQGDSAMYLCASSLAEYTAYEQYFGPGTRLTVT.